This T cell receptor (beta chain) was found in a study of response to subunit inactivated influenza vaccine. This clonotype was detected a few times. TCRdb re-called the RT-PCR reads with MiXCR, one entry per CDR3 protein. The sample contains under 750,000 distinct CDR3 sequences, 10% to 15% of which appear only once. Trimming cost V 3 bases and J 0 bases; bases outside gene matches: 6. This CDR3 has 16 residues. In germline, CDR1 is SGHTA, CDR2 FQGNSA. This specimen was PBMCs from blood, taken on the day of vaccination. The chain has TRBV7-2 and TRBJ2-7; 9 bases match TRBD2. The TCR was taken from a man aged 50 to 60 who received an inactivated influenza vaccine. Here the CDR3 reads CASSLTSGPSSYEQYF. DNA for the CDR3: TGTGCCAGCAGCTTGACTAGCGGTCCTAGCTCCTACGAGCAGTACTTC. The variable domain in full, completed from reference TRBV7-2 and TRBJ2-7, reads GAGVSQSPSNKVTEKGKDVELRCDPISGHTALYWYRQSLGQGLEFLIYFQGNSAPDKSGLPSDRFSAERTGGSVSTLTIQRTQQEDSAVYLCASSLTSGPSSYEQYFGPGTRLTVT.